These 2 T cell receptor beta chains originate from one sample sequenced in a study of T-cell reconstitution after alpha-beta-depleted transplantation in children. A TCRbeta library incorporating unique molecular identifiers was prepared. TCRdb re-derived calls from the PCR reads in MiXCR, one entry per CDR3 protein. Of 40,000 to 60,000 distinct CDR3 sequences listed, around 9% were seen once; the top ten hold about 25%. The source was PBMCs, mostly from graft donor cells, collected 60 days after TCRalphabeta/CD19-depleted stem cell transplant. These receptors were collected from a male patient aged 2-10 years who had a stem cell transplant for chronic granulomatous disease, so the T cells may come from the graft donor.

Only a few counts were recorded for this clonotype. The chain couples TRBV11-2 to TRBJ2-7; D possibly corresponds to TRBD2 (5 bases). Between the trimmed V and J ends, which lost 5 bases and 1 base, there was a span of 9 bases. Germline CDR1 is SGHAT and CDR2 is FQNNGV. This CDR3 is built from 13 residues. CDR3 in amino acids: CASSNGNSYEQYF. The CDR3 nucleotides are TGTGCCAGCAGCAACGGGAATTCCTACGAGCAGTACTTC.

In its sample, this clonotype was seen many times. V and J are TRBV6-2 or TRBV6-3 and TRBJ2-7; D gene ambiguous. Germline V gives CDR1 MNHEY, CDR2 SVGEGT. Trimming stripped 6 bases from V and 7 bases from J, with 10 bases between. This CDR3 has 11 residues. CDR3 bases: TGTGCCAGCAGCTCACCATGGGAGCAGTACTTC. Translated: CASSSPWEQYF.